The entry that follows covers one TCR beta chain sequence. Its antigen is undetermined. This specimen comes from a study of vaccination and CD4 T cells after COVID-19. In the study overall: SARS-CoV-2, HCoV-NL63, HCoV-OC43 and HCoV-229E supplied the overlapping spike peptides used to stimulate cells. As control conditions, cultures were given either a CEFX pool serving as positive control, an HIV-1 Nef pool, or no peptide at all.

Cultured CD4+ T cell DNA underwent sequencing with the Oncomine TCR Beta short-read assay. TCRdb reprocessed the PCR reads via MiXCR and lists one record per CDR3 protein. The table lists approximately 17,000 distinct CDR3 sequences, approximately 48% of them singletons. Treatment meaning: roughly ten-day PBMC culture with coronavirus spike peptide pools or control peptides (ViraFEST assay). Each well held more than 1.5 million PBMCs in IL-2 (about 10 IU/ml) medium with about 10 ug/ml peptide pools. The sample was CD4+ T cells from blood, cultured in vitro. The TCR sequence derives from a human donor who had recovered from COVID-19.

This chain's CDR3 is CSARVLAGGDEQFF. The CDR3 nucleotides read TGCAGTGCTAGAGTTCTAGCGGGAGGGGATGAGCAGTTCTTC. The chain combines TRBV20-1 with TRBJ2-1; TRBD2 matches at 12 bases. Germline V lookup: CDR1 DFQATT, CDR2 SNEGSKA (reference sequence). V was clipped by 1 base and J by 8 bases; unmatched bases: 3. This CDR3 is built from 14 residues.